One and the same sample provided the 21 T cell receptor beta chains below, sequenced in a study of Ad26.COV2.S vaccination and SARS-CoV-2 variants. Produced via immunoSEQ multiplex PCR; TCRdb's table is partial and in-frame only. Altogether approximately 360,000 clones are present, 83% being singletons, with the ten largest covering around 7.4%. Treatment defined: about 20 received Ad26.COV2.S at low or high dose, single or two shots; about 5 received placebo; per-sample allocation not given. Sample collection was performed on day 63 after the first vaccine or placebo injection. The starting material was peripheral blood, obtained in a trial of Ad26.COV2.S vaccine versus placebo. The receptors shown here come from a person between 18 and 65 years old who received the Ad26.COV2.S COVID-19 vaccine or a placebo.

The V gene is TRBV7-3, the J gene TRBJ2-3; 9 bases are shared with TRBD2. The V gene's germline CDR1 is SGHTA and CDR2 FQGTGA. Trimming removed 5 bases from V and 0 bases from J; junction bases left unmatched: 6. The CDR3 consists of 16 residues. CDR3 sequence reads: CASSLGTSRSTDTQYF. For the CDR3, the DNA is TGTGCCAGCAGCCTCGGGACTAGCCGAAGCACAGATACGCAGTATTTT.

This clone was observed a few times. The chain combines TRBV19 with TRBJ1-6; 7 nucleotides line up with TRBD1. The CDR3 length is 12 residues. With 11 bases clipped from V and 12 bases from J, the junction kept 10 bases outside the gene matches. Per germline, CDR1 LNHDA and CDR2 SQIVND (reference sequence). The CDR3 here is CAANDRVGPLHF. For the CDR3, the DNA is TGTGCCGCAAACGACAGGGTCGGACCCCTCCACTTT.

The V gene is TRBV11-2, the J gene TRBJ1-1; D gene uncertain. The CDR3 runs to 15 residues. V lost 5 bases and J 2 bases, leaving 15 bases between the germline ends. Germline V gene lookup returns CDR1 SGHAT and CDR2 FQNNGV. In DNA, the CDR3 is TGTGCCAGCAGCGCAGGTAGGGTAGTCAACACTGAAGCTTTCTTT. Amino acids: CASSAGRVVNTEAFF.

The V gene is TRBV5-1, the J gene TRBJ2-7; perhaps TRBD1 as D (6 bases). Deletions cut 2 bases from V and 7 bases from J, with 13 bases between. CDR1 and CDR2 (germline): SGHRS, YFSETQ. This CDR3 contains 13 residues. The CDR3 DNA follows: TGCGCCAGCAGCTTAACAGGGTTTTCGGAGCAGTACTTC. Translated, it gives CASSLTGFSEQYF. The whole variable domain, filled in from reference TRBV5-1 and TRBJ2-7, reads KAGVTQTPRYLIKTRGQQVTLSCSPISGHRSVSWYQQTPGQGLQFLFEYFSETQRNKGNFPGRFSGRQFSNSRSEMNVSTLELGDSALYLCASSLTGFSEQYFGPGTRLTVT.

V gene TRBV7-3 combines with J gene TRBJ2-2, with TRBD1 as a possible D gene (5 bases). This CDR3 is 14 amino acids long. Between the trimmed V and J ends, which lost 5 bases and 7 bases, there was a span of 14 bases. CDR1 SGHTA and CDR2 FQGTGA come from the germline V gene. The CDR3 region has the DNA TGTGCCAGCAGCCCTCAGGGTTCCGGCGGGGAGCTGTTTTTT. Protein sequence: CASSPQGSGGELFF.

Turning to this clone: Other DNA sequences in the sample encode the same CDR3. The chain carries TRBV6-5 and TRBJ1-5; the D gene is possibly TRBD1 (5 bases). Trimming pared 6 bases from V and 0 bases from J, leaving 9 bases between. CDR3 length: 14 residues. Germline V CDR1 and CDR2: MNHEY, SVGAGI. The DNA for the CDR3 is TGTGCCAGCAGCCCCGACAGTAGCAATCAGCCCCAGCATTTT. Amino acid sequence: CASSPDSSNQPQHF.

The J gene is TRBJ2-5, the V gene TRBV2, with TRBD2 matching 11 bases. J lost 7 bases, V lost 1 base, and 14 bases had no gene match. The CDR3 has 18 amino acids. CDR1 is SNHLY and CDR2 is FYNNEI in the germline V gene. In nucleotides, the CDR3 is TGTGCCAGCAGTGAAGTGGGGCTAGCGGGAGGCCTAGCTGTGACCCAGTACTTC. Translating it yields CASSEVGLAGGLAVTQYF.

The CDR3 DNA sequence: TGTGCCAGCAGCGGTAGTCCTCGACTAGCGGGGGGGCTAAATTCCTACAATGAGCAGTTCTTC. Translated: CASSGSPRLAGGLNSYNEQFF. The V gene is TRBV9, the J gene TRBJ2-1; 14 bases align to TRBD2. V trimming: 3 bases; J trimming: 1 base; junction bases outside the gene matches: 15. Per germline, CDR1 SGDLS and CDR2 YYNGEE. CDR3 length: 21 amino acids.

The chain couples TRBV3-1 (or the pseudogene TRBV3-2) to TRBJ2-1, with TRBD2 matching over 7 bases. The CDR3 runs to 16 residues. CDR1 and CDR2 (germline): LGHDT, YNNKEL (reference sequence). Unmatched junction bases numbered 7, after V lost 0 bases and J lost 5 bases. The CDR3 DNA reads as TGTGCCAGCAGCCAAGAGGGGCCTAGCGGACACAATGAGCAGTTCTTC. Residues: CASSQEGPSGHNEQFF.

The chain joins TRBV6-2 or TRBV6-3 to TRBJ2-1, with 12 positions matching TRBD2. Germline CDR1 reads MNHEY; CDR2 reads SVGEGT. The CDR3 sequence is 19 residues long. V lost 2 bases and J lost 4; bases outside the gene matches: 12. The CDR3 protein is CASSYNLRTSGTLYNEQFF. CDR3 nucleotides: TGTGCCAGCAGTTACAACCTTCGGACTAGCGGGACACTTTACAATGAGCAGTTCTTC.

The CDR3 DNA is TGCGCCAGCAGCCGACTGCCGGGACAGCTCTACGAGCAGTACTTC. It encodes CASSRLPGQLYEQYF. This rearrangement joins TRBV4-1 to TRBJ2-7; 7 bases align to TRBD1. In germline, CDR1 is MGHRA, CDR2 YSYEKL. The junction had 9 bases not matched to a gene; V was cut back by 4 bases and J by 3 bases. The CDR3 loop spans 15 amino acids.

The chain combines TRBV6-1 with TRBJ1-5, with unresolved D. V lost 3 bases and J 7 bases, leaving 13 bases between the germline ends. The V gene's germline CDR1 is MNHNS and CDR2 SASEGT. This CDR3 comprises 14 residues. CDR3 coding DNA: TGTGCCAGCAGTGAGCCCGGACCTAGCCAGCCCCAGCATTTT. It translates to CASSEPGPSQPQHF.

The J gene is TRBJ2-2, the V gene TRBV4-2, with a weak D call TRBD2 (5 bases). This CDR3 region has 13 residues. Trimming took off 3 bases at V and 7 bases at J, with 9 bases between the two ends. Germline V CDR1 and CDR2: LGHNA, YNFKEQ. CDR3 sequence (DNA): TGTGCCAGCAGCCAGCTTCGGGGCGGGGAGCTGTTTTTT. Its translation: CASSQLRGGELFF.

The chain carries TRBV7-2 and TRBJ1-1; D not certain. Trimming cost V 6 bases and J 0 bases, with 8 bases left between them. Per the germline V gene, CDR1 is SGHTA and CDR2 is FQGNSA. CDR3 length: 13 residues. The CDR3 region is CASSRTVNTEAFF. The CDR3 nucleotides read TGTGCCAGCAGTCGGACGGTGAACACTGAAGCTTTCTTT.

The rearrangement links TRBV24-1 to TRBJ2-1; D is unresolved. With 2 bases removed from V and 5 bases from J, the gap between germline ends came to 12 bases. Germline CDR1 and CDR2: KGHDR and SFDVKD. The CDR3 runs 15 residues. This chain's CDR3 is CATSDYGRRNNEQFF. The DNA for the CDR3 is TGTGCCACCAGTGATTATGGGCGTAGGAACAATGAGCAGTTCTTC.

The V call is TRBV19, the J call TRBJ1-4, with 7 positions matching TRBD1. The germline V gene encodes CDR1 LNHDA and CDR2 SQIVND (reference sequence). With V trimmed by 10 bases and J by 4 bases, 12 bases remained unmatched. There are 15 residues in the CDR3. The CDR3 region is CATALWDSGNEKLFF. For the CDR3, the DNA is TGTGCCACCGCACTTTGGGACAGTGGTAATGAAAAACTGTTTTTT.

The V and J genes are TRBV7-9 and TRBJ1-3; D is ambiguous. The germline gives CDR1 SEHNR, CDR2 FQNEAQ (reference sequence). This CDR3 is built from 11 residues. V gave up 8 bases and J gave up 8 bases, with 10 bases separating them. CDR3 amino acids: CASRPVDTIYF. CDR3 DNA: TGTGCCAGCCGTCCGGTGGACACCATATATTTT.

This clone was observed once. The rearrangement links TRBV29-1 to TRBJ1-3; D is uncertain. CDR3 size: 13 residues. Trimming left V 2 bases short and J 4 bases short, with 9 bases between. Germline-derived CDR1 and CDR2 are SQVTM and ANQGSEA. CDR3 loop: CSVETPGGNTIYF. The CDR3 region has the DNA TGCAGCGTTGAAACCCCCGGGGGAAACACCATATATTTT.

The J gene is TRBJ1-5, the V gene TRBV7-9, with TRBD1 matching over 7 bases. Trimming at V came to 7 bases and at J to 2 bases, leaving 2 bases not matched to a gene. Per the germline V gene, CDR1 is SEHNR and CDR2 is FQNEAQ (reference sequence). The CDR3 covers 13 residues. The CDR3 sequence: CASTDRGNQPQHF. The CDR3 DNA sequence: TGTGCCAGCACCGACAGGGGCAATCAGCCCCAGCATTTT.

The CDR3 spells CASSQSPATDTQYF. CDR3 DNA sequence: TGTGCCAGCAGCCAATCGCCAGCCACAGATACGCAGTATTTT. The J gene is TRBJ2-3, the V gene TRBV16, with D unresolved. From germline, CDR1 is KGHSY and CDR2 FQNENV. Between the trimmed V and J ends, which lost 0 bases and 2 bases, there was a span of 6 bases. This CDR3 has 14 amino acids.

The chain is built from TRBV5-1 and TRBJ2-1; no reliable D call. This CDR3 has 15 amino acids. The ends were cut back, 5 bases at V and 0 bases at J, with 12 bases in the middle. Germline lookup yields CDR1 SGHRS and CDR2 YFSETQ. The CDR3 sequence: CASRMAFSSYNEQFF. In nucleotides, the CDR3 is TGCGCCAGCAGGATGGCGTTTAGCTCCTACAATGAGCAGTTCTTC.